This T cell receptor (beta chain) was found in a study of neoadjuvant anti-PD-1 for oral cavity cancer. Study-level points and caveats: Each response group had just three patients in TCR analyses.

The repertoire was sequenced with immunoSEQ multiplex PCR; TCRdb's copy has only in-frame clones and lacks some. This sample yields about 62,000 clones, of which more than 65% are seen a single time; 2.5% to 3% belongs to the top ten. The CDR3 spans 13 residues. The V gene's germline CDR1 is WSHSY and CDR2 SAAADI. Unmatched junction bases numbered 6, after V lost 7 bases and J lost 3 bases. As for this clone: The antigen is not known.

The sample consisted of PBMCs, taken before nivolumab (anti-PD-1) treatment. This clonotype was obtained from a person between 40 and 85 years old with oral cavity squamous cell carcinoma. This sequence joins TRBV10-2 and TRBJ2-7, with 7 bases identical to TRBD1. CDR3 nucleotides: TGCGCCAGCAAACCGGGACAGAACTACGAGCAGTACTTC. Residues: CASKPGQNYEQYF.